This T cell receptor beta chain was identified in a study of blood T cell repertoires in COVID-19. Study details: Specimens from acute and convalescent COVID-19 originated in the United States, Italy and Spain. From T cells, B-cell-depleted T cells, or PBMCs came the material, which was cDNA or gDNA.

The V and J ends lost 0 bases and 8 bases respectively, with 10 bases between them. Germline CDR1 MNHNS, CDR2 SASEGT. This CDR3 is 14 amino acids long. Original processing notes: Nucleated cell counts were estimated from reference gene primer amplification. Clones were read by immunoSEQ multiplex PCR, and TCRdb kept only the in-frame ones, dropping some. For V, J and clone size, that table is used; D and trimming come from the DNA. This table has about 440,000 clones, less than 95% appearing once. Participants' own reports of clinical history determined their cohort assignment. Sample: PBMCs or T cells enriched from blood (not recorded which). The origin of this receptor is a young man who had recovered from COVID-19. The gene calls are TRBV6-1 and TRBJ1-4; D is perhaps TRBD1 (6 bases). CDR3 amino acids: CASSEAYREEKLFF. CDR3 bases: TGTGCCAGCAGTGAAGCGTACAGGGAAGAAAAACTGTTTTTT.